This entry describes one T cell receptor beta chain. Germline V gives CDR1 MNHEY, CDR2 SVGAGI. V lost 2 bases and J lost 5; bases outside the gene matches: 6. The CDR3 is 14 residues long. Treatment of the sample: oral pan-JAK inhibitor, 5-10 mg twice daily. After isolation, RNA underwent reverse transcription to generate cDNA as the sequencing template. Profiling relied on immunoSEQ multiplex PCR, and the TCRdb table lists in-frame clones only, not all of them. This sample yields about 150,000 clones, of which roughly 52% are seen a single time; 15% to 20% belongs to the top ten. The sample comes from a study of CD8+ T cells in alopecia areata. Study-level information: Severity among treated patients was scored by the percentage of scalp area affected.

This clonotype was sampled from a human donor with alopecia areata. This chain joins TRBV6-5 and TRBJ2-7; 7 bases agree with TRBD1. Sample: CD8+ T cells sorted from blood, taken at week 4, from a patient treated with tofacitinib. The CDR3 bases are TGTGCCAGCAGTTACGCTAACAGGGGCGACGAGCAGTACTTC. Translation: CASSYANRGDEQYF.